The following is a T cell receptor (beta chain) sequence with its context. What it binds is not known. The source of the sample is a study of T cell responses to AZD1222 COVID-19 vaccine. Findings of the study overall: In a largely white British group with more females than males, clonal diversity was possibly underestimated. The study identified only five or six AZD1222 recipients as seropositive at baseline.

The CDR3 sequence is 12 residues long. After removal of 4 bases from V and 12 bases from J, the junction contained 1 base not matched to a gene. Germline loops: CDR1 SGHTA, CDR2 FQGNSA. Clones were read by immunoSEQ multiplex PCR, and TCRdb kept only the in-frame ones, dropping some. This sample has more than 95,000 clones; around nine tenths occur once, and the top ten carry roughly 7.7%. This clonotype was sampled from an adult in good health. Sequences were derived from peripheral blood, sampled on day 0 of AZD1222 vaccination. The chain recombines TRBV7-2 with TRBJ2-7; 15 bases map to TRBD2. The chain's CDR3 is CASSWTSGRVYF. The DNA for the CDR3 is TGTGCCAGCAGCTGGACTAGCGGGAGGGTGTACTTC.